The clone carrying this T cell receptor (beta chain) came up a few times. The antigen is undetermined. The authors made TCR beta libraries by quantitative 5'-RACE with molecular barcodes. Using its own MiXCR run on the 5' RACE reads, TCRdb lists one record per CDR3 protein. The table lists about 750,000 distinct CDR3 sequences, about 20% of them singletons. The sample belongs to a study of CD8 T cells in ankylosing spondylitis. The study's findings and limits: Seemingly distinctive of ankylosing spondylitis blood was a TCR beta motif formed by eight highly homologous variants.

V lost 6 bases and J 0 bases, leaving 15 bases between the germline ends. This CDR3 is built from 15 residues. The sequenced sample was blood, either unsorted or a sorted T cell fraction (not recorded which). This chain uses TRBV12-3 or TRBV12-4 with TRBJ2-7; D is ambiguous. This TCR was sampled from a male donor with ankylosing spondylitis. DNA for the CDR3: TGTGCCAGCAGCCCCCGAAGCTCGGTCTCCTACGAGCAGTACTTC. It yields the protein CASSPRSSVSYEQYF.